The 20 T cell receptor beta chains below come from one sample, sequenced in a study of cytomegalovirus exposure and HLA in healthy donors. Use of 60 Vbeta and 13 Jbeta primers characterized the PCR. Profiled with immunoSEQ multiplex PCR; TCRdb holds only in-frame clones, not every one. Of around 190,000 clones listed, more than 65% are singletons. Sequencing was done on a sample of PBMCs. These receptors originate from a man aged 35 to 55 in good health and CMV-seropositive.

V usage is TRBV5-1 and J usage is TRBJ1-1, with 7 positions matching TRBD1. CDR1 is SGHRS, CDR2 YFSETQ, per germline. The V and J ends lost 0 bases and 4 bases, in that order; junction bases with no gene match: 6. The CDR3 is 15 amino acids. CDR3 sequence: CASSLEAGGVTEAFF. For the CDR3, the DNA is TGCGCCAGCAGCTTGGAGGCAGGGGGTGTCACTGAAGCTTTCTTT.

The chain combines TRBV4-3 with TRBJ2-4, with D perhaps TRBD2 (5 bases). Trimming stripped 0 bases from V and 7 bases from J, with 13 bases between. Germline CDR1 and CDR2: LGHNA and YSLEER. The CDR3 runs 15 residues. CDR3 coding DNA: TGCGCCAGCAGCCAAGATCAGAGGGTAGGGAACATTCAGTACTTC. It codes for CASSQDQRVGNIQYF.

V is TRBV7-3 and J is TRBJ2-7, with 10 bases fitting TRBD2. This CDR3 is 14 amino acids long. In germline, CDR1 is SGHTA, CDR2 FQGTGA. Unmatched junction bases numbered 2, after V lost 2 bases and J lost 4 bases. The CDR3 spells CASSLVAGGYEQYF. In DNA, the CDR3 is TGTGCCAGCAGCTTAGTAGCGGGGGGATACGAGCAGTACTTC.

The CDR3 DNA reads as TGCGCCAGCAGCCAAGATGGGAGGACAGGCGATACGCAGTATTTT. Its translation: CASSQDGRTGDTQYF. J is TRBJ2-3 and V is TRBV4-3; D possibly corresponds to TRBD1 (7 bases). V was trimmed by 0 bases and J by 6 bases, leaving 13 bases between them. CDR1 is LGHNA and CDR2 is YSLEER in the germline V gene. The CDR3 length is 15 residues.

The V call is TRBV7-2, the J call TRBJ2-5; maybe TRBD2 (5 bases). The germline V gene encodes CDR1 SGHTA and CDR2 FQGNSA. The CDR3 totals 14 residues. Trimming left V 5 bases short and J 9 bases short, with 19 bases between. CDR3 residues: CASSPREPSGSQYF. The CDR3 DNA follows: TGTGCCAGCAGCCCAAGGGAACCGTCGGGGTCCCAGTACTTC. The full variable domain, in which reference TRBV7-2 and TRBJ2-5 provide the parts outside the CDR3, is GAGVSQSPSNKVTEKGKDVELRCDPISGHTALYWYRQSLGQGLEFLIYFQGNSAPDKSGLPSDRFSAERTGGSVSTLTIQRTQQEDSAVYLCASSPREPSGSQYFGPGTRLLVL.

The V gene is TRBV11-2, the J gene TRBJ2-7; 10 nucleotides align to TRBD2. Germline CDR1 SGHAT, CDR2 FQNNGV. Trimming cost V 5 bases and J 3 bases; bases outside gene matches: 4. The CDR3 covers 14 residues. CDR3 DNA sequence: TGTGCCAGCAGCCCCCGGACTAGCGGCTACGAGCAGTACTTC. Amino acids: CASSPRTSGYEQYF.

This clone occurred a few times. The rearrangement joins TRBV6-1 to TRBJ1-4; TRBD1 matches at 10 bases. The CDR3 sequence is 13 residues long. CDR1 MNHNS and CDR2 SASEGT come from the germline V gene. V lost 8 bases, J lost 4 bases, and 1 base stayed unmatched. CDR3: CASGQGGNEKLFF. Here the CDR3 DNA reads TGTGCCAGCGGACAGGGGGGTAATGAAAAACTGTTTTTT.

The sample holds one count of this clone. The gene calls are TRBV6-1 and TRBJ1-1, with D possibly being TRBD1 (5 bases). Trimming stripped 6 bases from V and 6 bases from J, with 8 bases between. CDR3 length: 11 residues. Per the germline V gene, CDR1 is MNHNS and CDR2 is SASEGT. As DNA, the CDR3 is TGTGCCAGCAGCGACAGATCTGAAGCTTTCTTT. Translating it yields CASSDRSEAFF.

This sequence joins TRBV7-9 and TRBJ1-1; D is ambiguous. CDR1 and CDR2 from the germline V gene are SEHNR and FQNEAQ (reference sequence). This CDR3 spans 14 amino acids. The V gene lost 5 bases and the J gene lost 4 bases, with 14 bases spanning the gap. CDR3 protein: CASSLTRGPTEAFF. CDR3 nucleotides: TGTGCCAGCAGCCTAACGCGAGGTCCCACTGAAGCTTTCTTT.

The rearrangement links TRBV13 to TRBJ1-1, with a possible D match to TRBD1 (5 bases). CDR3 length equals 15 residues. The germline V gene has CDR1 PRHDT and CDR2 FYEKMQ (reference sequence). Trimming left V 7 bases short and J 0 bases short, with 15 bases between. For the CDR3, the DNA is TGTGCCAGCACCCCGGAGGGGTCCATGAACACTGAAGCTTTCTTT. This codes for CASTPEGSMNTEAFF.

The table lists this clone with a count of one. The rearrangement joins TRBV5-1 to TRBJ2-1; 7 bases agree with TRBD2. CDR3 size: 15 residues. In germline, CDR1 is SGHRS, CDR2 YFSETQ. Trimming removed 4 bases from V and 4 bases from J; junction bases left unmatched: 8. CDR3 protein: CASSPSGASYNEQFF. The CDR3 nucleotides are TGCGCCAGCAGCCCCAGCGGGGCATCATACAATGAGCAGTTCTTC. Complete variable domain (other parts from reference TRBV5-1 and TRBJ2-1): KAGVTQTPRYLIKTRGQQVTLSCSPISGHRSVSWYQQTPGQGLQFLFEYFSETQRNKGNFPGRFSGRQFSNSRSEMNVSTLELGDSALYLCASSPSGASYNEQFFGPGTRLTVL.

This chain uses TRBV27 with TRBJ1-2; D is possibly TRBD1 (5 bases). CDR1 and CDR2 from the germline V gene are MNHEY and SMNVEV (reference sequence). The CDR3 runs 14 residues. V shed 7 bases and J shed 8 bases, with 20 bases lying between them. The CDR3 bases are TGTGCCAGCAAGAAAAGCGACCTGGCAGGGGGCTACACCTTC. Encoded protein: CASKKSDLAGGYTF.

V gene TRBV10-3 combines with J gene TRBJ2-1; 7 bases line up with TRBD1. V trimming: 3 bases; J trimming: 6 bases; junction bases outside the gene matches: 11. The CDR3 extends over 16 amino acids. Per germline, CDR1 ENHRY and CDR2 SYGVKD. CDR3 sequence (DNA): TGTGCCATCAGTGAAAGGGGGCAGGAGTACGGCAATGAGCAGTTCTTC. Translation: CAISERGQEYGNEQFF.

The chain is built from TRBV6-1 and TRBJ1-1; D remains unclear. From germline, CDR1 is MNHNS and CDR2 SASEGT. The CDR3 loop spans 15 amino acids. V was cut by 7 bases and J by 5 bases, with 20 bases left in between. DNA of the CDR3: TGTGCCAGCACCCGGACTGGAATCGTAGGGACTGAAGCTTTCTTT. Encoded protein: CASTRTGIVGTEAFF.

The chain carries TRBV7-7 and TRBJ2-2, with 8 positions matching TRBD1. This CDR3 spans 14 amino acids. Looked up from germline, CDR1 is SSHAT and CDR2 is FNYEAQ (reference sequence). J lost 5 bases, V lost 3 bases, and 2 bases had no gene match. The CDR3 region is CASSLQGATGELFF. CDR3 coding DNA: TGTGCCAGCAGCTTGCAGGGGGCGACCGGGGAGCTGTTTTTT.

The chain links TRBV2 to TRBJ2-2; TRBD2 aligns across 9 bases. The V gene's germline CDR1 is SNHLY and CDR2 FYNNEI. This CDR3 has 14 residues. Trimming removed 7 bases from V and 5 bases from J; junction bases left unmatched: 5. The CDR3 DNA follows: TGTGCCAGCAATAGCGGGGGCGCGACCGGGGAGCTGTTTTTT. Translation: CASNSGGATGELFF.

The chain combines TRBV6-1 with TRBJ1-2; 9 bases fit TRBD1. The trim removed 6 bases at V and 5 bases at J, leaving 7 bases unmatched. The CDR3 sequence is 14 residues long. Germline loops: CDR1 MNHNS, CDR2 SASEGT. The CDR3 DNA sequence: TGTGCCAGCAGACCGGGACAGGGACGATATGGCTACACCTTC. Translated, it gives CASRPGQGRYGYTF.

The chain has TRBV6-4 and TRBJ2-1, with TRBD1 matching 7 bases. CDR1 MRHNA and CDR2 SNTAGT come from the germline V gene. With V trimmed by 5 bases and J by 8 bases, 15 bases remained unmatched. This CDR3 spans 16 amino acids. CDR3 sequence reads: CASSKSGVRGLHEQFF. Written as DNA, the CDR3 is TGTGCCAGCAGTAAGAGTGGTGTTAGGGGGCTTCATGAGCAGTTCTTC.

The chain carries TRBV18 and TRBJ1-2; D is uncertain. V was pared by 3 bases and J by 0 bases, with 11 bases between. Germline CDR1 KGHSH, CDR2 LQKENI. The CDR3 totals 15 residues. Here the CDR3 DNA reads TGTGCCAGCTCACCGAGCATAAGCTCTAACTATGGCTACACCTTC. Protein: CASSPSISSNYGYTF.

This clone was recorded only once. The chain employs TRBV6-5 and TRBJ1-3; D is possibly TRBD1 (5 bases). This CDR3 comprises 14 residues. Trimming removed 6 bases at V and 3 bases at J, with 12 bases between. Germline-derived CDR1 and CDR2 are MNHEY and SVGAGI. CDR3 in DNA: TGTGCCAGCAGCCAGGGATGGTTTGGAAACACCATATATTTT. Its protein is CASSQGWFGNTIYF.